Shown below are 21 T cell receptor beta chains from a single sample sequenced in a study of blood T cell repertoires in COVID-19 (TCRdb year 2020). Receptor libraries were prepared by the immunoSEQ multiplex PCR assay. TCRdb's version of the immuneACCESS table is confined to in-frame rearrangements and falls short of the full clone set. An unresolved V gene accounts for under half of the shortfall where checked; the remainder is of unknown origin. Within this sample are some 170,000 clones, with about four fifths of them counted one time only. In total, the top ten clones hold approximately 11% of the sample. Source material: peripheral blood. These receptors all come from a woman in her forties with COVID-19, enrolled during active disease.

This clone was recorded once. The chain couples TRBV27 to TRBJ2-3, with 7 bases identical to TRBD2. J gave up 3 bases and V 2 bases, and 2 bases lay outside the gene matches. Germline CDR1 MNHEY, CDR2 SMNVEV (reference sequence). CDR3 length: 14 amino acids. CDR3 DNA sequence: TGTGCCAGCAGTTTAGCGGGAGCAACAGATACGCAGTATTTT. Encoded protein: CASSLAGATDTQYF.

This chain joins TRBV15 and TRBJ2-7; 7 nucleotides agree with TRBD1. V dropped 3 bases and J dropped 5; count of bases not matched to a gene: 13. The germline V gene encodes CDR1 LNHNV and CDR2 YYDKDF (reference sequence). The length of the CDR3 is 16 residues. This CDR3 reads CATSSFFQRTGDEQYF. The CDR3, as DNA: TGTGCCACCAGCAGCTTCTTTCAAAGGACAGGAGACGAGCAGTACTTC. The variable domain in full, with the rest retrieved from reference TRBV15 and TRBJ2-7, is DAMVIQNPRYQVTQFGKPVTLSCSQTLNHNVMYWYQQKSSQAPKLLFHYYDKDFNNEADTPDNFQSRRPNTSFCFLDIRSPGLGDTAMYLCATSSFFQRTGDEQYFGPGTRLTVT.

V and J are TRBV19 and TRBJ1-5; tentative D call: TRBD1 (6 bases). The CDR3 has 14 amino acids. Germline V gene data show CDR1 as LNHDA and CDR2 as SQIVND (reference sequence). V was clipped by 1 base and J by 6 bases, with 10 bases between them. The DNA for the CDR3 is TGTGCCAGTAGTATAGGGGGGCCGAGTCAGCCCCAGCATTTT. Its protein is CASSIGGPSQPQHF.

V and J are TRBV28 and TRBJ1-1; 11 nucleotides agree with TRBD1. Germline V CDR1 and CDR2: MDHEN, SYDVKM. The CDR3 covers 17 residues. V dropped 4 bases and J dropped 5; count of bases not matched to a gene: 12. The CDR3 loop is CASSSLRLGTGGTEAFF. The CDR3 coding sequence is TGTGCCAGCAGTTCACTCCGGTTGGGGACAGGGGGGACTGAAGCTTTCTTT.

The genes are TRBV18 and TRBJ1-6; 12 bases fit TRBD1. The CDR3 is 17 residues long. Trimming took 3 bases from V and 10 from J; bases not matched to a gene: 10. Germline V gene sequence: CDR1 KGHSH, CDR2 LQKENI. CDR3 amino acids: CASSPPGTGGSGSPLHF. CDR3 in DNA: TGTGCCAGCTCACCCCCCGGGACAGGGGGCTCAGGGTCACCCCTCCACTTT.

The table lists this clone with a count of one. The chain recombines TRBV11-2 with TRBJ2-1; weak D call: TRBD2 (5 bases). The V and J ends lost 5 bases and 2 bases respectively, with 13 bases between them. Germline assignment: CDR1 SGHAT and CDR2 FQNNGV. The CDR3 has 15 residues. The CDR3 DNA reads as TGTGCCAGCAGCATCCCGGGAATCGCCTACAATGAGCAGTTCTTC. It specifies CASSIPGIAYNEQFF.

The CDR3 DNA reads as TGTGCCAGCAGCCGGGAGGCGGGGAACACTGAAGCTTTCTTT. The encoded protein is CASSREAGNTEAFF. The chain joins TRBV9 to TRBJ1-1; D gene uncertain. Per germline, CDR1 SGDLS and CDR2 YYNGEE. V was shortened by 4 bases and J by 1 base, with 11 bases between the two germline ends. The length of the CDR3 is 14 residues.

J is TRBJ1-2 and V is TRBV5-5, with 7 positions matching TRBD1. V was pared by 3 bases and J by 2 bases, with 7 bases of the junction left unmatched. This CDR3 is built from 15 residues. Germline CDR1 and CDR2: SGHKS and YYEKEE (reference sequence). The CDR3 spells CASSSAGRGNYGYTF. CDR3 sequence (DNA): TGTGCCAGCAGCTCCGCGGGCAGGGGGAACTATGGCTACACCTTC.

The V gene is TRBV14, the J gene TRBJ2-3; the match to TRBD2 covers 14 bases. This CDR3 region has 20 residues. Looked up from germline, CDR1 is SGHDN and CDR2 is FVKESK. V lost 3 bases and J lost 8; bases outside the gene matches: 19. The CDR3 reads CASSQDPGLAGAPWRSTQYF. The DNA of the CDR3 is TGTGCCAGCAGCCAGGATCCGGGACTAGCGGGAGCCCCATGGAGGTCTACGCAGTATTTT.

The CDR3, as DNA: TGTGCCAGCAGCTTTGACAGGGAAAAGCTGTTTTTT. Its translation: CASSFDREKLFF. This sequence joins TRBV5-4 and TRBJ2-2; 7 positions agree with TRBD1. CDR3 length: 12 amino acids. V lost 2 bases, J lost 12 bases, and 4 bases stayed unmatched. CDR1 and CDR2 (germline): SGHNT, YYREEE (reference sequence).

This chain connects TRBV19 to TRBJ2-6, with TRBD1 identical over 8 bases. The CDR3 consists of 17 residues. J gave up 1 base and V 5 bases, and 7 bases lay outside the gene matches. Germline CDR1 reads LNHDA; CDR2 reads SQIVND (reference sequence). The CDR3: CASSRIRGQSGANVLTF. The CDR3 bases are TGTGCCAGTAGTCGGATCAGGGGGCAATCTGGGGCCAACGTCCTGACTTTC.

The chain has TRBV2 and TRBJ2-1; the D gene is possibly TRBD2 (7 bases). Trimming removed 7 bases from V and 6 bases from J, with 22 bases in between. CDR1 SNHLY and CDR2 FYNNEI come from the germline V gene. The CDR3 contains 16 residues. The CDR3 DNA is TGTGCCAGCAACCGAGGGGGGGGGCAATTATCCAATGAGCAGTTCTTC. This sequence encodes CASNRGGGQLSNEQFF.

The V and J genes are TRBV9 and TRBJ1-1; TRBD1 aligns across 7 bases. Germline CDR1 reads SGDLS; CDR2 reads YYNGEE. V gave up 0 bases and J gave up 11 bases; unmatched junction bases: 4. This CDR3 region has 12 residues. CDR3 sequence reads: CASSVGDREAFF. The CDR3 DNA reads as TGTGCCAGCAGCGTAGGAGACAGGGAGGCTTTCTTT.

The chain employs TRBV18 and TRBJ1-3; D is unresolved. CDR3 length: 17 residues. The V gene lost 8 bases and the J gene lost 1 base, with 21 bases spanning the gap. CDR1 is KGHSH, CDR2 LQKENI, per germline. The CDR3 reads CASREVLNPGSGNTIYF. The CDR3 nucleotides read TGTGCCAGCCGGGAAGTGCTCAACCCCGGGTCTGGAAACACCATATATTTT.

The chain employs TRBV6-2 or TRBV6-3 and TRBJ1-5; D is ambiguous. The CDR3 has 15 residues. V lost 4 bases, J lost 0 bases, and 10 bases lay in between. CDR1 is MNHEY, CDR2 SVGEGT, per germline. CDR3 protein: CASSSPGYSNQPQHF. DNA of the CDR3: TGTGCCAGCAGTTCCCCAGGTTATAGCAATCAGCCCCAGCATTTT.

The chain has TRBV4-1 and TRBJ1-5; D may be TRBD1 (6 bases). This CDR3 spans 17 amino acids. Between the trimmed V and J ends, which lost 2 bases and 0 bases, there was a span of 14 bases. The germline V gene has CDR1 MGHRA and CDR2 YSYEKL. CDR3 sequence (DNA): TGCGCCAGCAGCCAAACCCGGACAGTTTATAGCAATCAGCCCCAGCATTTT. Protein sequence: CASSQTRTVYSNQPQHF.

The chain recombines TRBV2 with TRBJ1-1, with D maybe TRBD1 (5 bases). The CDR3 runs to 11 residues. Germline CDR1 is SNHLY and CDR2 is FYNNEI. The V end was cut by 7 bases, the J end by 3 bases, with 6 bases between. CDR3 protein: CASTGYTEAFF. The CDR3 DNA is TGTGCCAGCACAGGGTACACTGAAGCTTTCTTT.

The chain links TRBV5-8 to TRBJ2-7; D might be TRBD1 (6 bases). V shed 4 bases and J shed 0 bases, with 11 bases lying between them. The CDR3 totals 14 residues. Germline values: CDR1 SGHTS, CDR2 YDEGEE. The CDR3 nucleotides are TGTGCCAGCAGCCGTACAGGGAGCTCCTACGAGCAGTACGTC. Its translation: CASSRTGSSYEQYV.

This chain connects TRBV30 to TRBJ2-2; 8 nucleotides line up with TRBD1. This CDR3 is built from 15 residues. Germline V gives CDR1 GTSNPN, CDR2 SVGIG (reference sequence). V gave up 2 bases and J gave up 8 bases; unmatched junction bases: 10. CDR3 sequence (DNA): TGTGCCTGGAGTTCGGGGGACAGGACTACTGGGGAGCTGTTTTTT. Encoded protein: CAWSSGDRTTGELFF.

This sequence joins TRBV28 and TRBJ2-3; TRBD2 matches at 7 bases. Germline assignment: CDR1 MDHEN and CDR2 SYDVKM. The CDR3 loop spans 13 amino acids. V lost 5 bases to trimming and J lost 9 bases; unmatched junction nucleotides: 8. The CDR3 DNA reads as TGTGCCAGCAGTATCCCCCCGCGGGGGACGCAGTATTTT. Its protein is CASSIPPRGTQYF.

This chain connects TRBV12-3 or TRBV12-4 to TRBJ2-1; the D is unclear. V lost 5 bases and J lost 9, with 8 bases in between. CDR3 length equals 11 residues. CDR3 in amino acids: CASSLSSEQFF. The CDR3 DNA sequence: TGTGCCAGCAGTCTCTCGAGTGAGCAGTTCTTC.